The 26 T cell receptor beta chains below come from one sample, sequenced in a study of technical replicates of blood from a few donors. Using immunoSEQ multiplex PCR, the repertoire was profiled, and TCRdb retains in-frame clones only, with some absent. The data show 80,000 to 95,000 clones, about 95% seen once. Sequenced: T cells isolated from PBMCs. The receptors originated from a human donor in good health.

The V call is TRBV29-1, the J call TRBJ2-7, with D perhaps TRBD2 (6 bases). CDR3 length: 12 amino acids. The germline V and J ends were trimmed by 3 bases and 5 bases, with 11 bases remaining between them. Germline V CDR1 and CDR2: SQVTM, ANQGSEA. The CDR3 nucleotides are TGCAGCGTTGAGGGCAGGGAGGACGAGCAGTACTTC. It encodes CSVEGREDEQYF.

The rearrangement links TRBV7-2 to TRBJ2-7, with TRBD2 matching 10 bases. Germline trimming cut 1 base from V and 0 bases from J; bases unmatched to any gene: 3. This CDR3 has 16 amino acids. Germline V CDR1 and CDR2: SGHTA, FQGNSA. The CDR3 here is CASSLEAGGYSYEQYF. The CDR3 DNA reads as TGTGCCAGCAGCTTAGAAGCGGGGGGGTACTCCTACGAGCAGTACTTC.

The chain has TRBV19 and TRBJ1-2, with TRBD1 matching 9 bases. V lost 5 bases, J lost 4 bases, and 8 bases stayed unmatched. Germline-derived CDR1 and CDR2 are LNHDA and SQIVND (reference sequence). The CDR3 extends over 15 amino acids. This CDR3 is CASSPRQGETYGYTF. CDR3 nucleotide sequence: TGTGCCAGTAGTCCTCGACAGGGGGAGACCTATGGCTACACCTTC.

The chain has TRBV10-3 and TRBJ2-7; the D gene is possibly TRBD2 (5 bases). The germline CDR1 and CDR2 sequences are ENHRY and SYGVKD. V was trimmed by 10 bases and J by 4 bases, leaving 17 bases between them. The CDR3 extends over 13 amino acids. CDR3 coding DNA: TGTGCCACGACCGACGGAGGAGAGTACGAGCAGTACTTC. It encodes CATTDGGEYEQYF.

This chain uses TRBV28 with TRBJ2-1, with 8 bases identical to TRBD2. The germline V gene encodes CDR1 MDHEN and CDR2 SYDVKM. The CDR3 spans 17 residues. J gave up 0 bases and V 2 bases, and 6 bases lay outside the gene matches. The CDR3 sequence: CASSLMGSGNSYNEQFF. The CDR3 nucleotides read TGTGCCAGCAGTTTAATGGGTAGCGGGAACTCCTACAATGAGCAGTTCTTC.

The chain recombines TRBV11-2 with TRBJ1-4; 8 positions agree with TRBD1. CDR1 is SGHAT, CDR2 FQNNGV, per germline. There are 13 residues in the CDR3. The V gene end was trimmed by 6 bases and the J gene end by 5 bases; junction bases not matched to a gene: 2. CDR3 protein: CASRRDRNEKLFF. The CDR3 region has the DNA TGTGCCAGCAGAAGGGACAGGAATGAAAAACTGTTTTTT.

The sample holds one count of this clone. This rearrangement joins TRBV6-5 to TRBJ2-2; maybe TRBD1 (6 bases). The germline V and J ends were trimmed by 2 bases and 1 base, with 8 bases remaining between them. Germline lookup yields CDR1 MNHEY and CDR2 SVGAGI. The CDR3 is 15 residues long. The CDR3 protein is CASSYLRGNTGELFF. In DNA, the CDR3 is TGTGCCAGCAGTTACCTCAGGGGGAACACCGGGGAGCTGTTTTTT.

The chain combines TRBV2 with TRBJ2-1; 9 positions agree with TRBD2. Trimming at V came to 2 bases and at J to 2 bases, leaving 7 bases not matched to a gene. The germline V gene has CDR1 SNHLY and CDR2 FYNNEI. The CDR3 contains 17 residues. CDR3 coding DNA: TGTGCCAGCAGTGAATTAGCGTCTAGCGGGGCCTACAATGAGCAGTTCTTC. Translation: CASSELASSGAYNEQFF. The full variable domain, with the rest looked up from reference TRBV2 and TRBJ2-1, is EPEVTQTPSHQVTQMGQEVILRCVPISNHLYFYWYRQILGQKVEFLVSFYNNEISEKSEIFDDQFSVERPDGSNFTLKIRSTKLEDSAMYFCASSELASSGAYNEQFFGPGTRLTVL.

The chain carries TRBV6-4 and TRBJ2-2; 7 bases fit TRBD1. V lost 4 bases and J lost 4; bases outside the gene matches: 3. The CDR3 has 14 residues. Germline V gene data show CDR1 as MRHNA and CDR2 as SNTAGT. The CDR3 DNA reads TGTGCCAGCAGTGTACAGGGGTTCACCGGGGAGCTGTTTTTT. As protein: CASSVQGFTGELFF.

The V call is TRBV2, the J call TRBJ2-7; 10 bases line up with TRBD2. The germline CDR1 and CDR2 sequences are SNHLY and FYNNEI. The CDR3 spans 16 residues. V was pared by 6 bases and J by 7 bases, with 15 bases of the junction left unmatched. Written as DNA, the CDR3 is TGTGCCAGCAGCGGCCCCAGTCTAGCGGGAGTAATAGAGCAGTACTTC. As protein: CASSGPSLAGVIEQYF.

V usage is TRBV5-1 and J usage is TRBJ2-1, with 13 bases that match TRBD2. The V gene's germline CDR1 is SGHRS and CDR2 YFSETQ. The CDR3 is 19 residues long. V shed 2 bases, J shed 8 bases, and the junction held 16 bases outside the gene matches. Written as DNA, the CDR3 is TGCGCCAGCAGCTTTAGGGGTAAGGGACTAGCGGGAAATCGGGATGAGCAGTTCTTC. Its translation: CASSFRGKGLAGNRDEQFF.

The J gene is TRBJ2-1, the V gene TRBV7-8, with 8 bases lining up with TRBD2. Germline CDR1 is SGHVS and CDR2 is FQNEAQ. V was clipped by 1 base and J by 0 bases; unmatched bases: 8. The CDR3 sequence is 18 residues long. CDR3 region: CASSLGLIAGHSYNEQFF. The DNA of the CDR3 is TGTGCCAGCAGCTTAGGGCTCATAGCGGGGCACTCCTACAATGAGCAGTTCTTC.

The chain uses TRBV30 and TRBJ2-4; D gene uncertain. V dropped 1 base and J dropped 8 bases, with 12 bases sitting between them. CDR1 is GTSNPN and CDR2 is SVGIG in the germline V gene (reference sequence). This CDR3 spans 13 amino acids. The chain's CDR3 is CAWSEDKTDIQYF. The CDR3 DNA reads TGTGCCTGGAGTGAAGACAAAACGGACATTCAGTACTTC.

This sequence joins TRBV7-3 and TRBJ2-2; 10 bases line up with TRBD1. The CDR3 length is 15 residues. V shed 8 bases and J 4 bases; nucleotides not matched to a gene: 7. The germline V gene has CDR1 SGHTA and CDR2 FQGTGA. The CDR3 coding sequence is TGTGCCAGCGCAACTGGGACAGGGGCCACCGGGGAGCTGTTTTTT. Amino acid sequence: CASATGTGATGELFF.

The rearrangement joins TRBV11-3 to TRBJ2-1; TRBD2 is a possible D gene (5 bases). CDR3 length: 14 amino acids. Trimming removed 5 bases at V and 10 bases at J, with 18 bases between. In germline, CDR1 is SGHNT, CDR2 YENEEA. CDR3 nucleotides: TGTGCCAGCAGCCAAACTAGGGCGAGAGGGGAGCAGTTCTTC. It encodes CASSQTRARGEQFF.

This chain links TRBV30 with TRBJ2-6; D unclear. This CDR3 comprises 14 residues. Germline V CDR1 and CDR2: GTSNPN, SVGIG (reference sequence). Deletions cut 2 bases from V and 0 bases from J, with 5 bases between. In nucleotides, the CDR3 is TGTGCCTGGAGTACAAGCTCTGGGGCCAACGTCCTGACTTTC. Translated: CAWSTSSGANVLTF.

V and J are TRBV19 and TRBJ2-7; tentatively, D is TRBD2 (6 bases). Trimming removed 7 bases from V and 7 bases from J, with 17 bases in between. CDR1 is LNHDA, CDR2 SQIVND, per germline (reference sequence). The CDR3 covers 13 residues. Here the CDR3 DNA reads TGTGCCAGTATAGGTGGGACTCCGGGAGAGCAGTACTTC. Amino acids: CASIGGTPGEQYF.

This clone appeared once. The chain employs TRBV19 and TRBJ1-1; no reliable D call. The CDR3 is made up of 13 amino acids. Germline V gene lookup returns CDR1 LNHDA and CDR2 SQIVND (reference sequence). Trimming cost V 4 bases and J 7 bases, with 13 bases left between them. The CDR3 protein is CASSTGTVNEAFF. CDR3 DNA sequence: TGTGCCAGTAGTACAGGAACCGTCAATGAAGCTTTCTTT.

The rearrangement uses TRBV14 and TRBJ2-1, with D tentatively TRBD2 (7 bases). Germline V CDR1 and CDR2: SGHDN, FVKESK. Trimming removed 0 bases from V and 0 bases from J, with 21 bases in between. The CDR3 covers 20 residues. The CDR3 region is CASSQEGGLAVYFSYNEQFF. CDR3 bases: TGTGCCAGCAGCCAAGAAGGGGGGCTAGCGGTGTATTTCTCCTACAATGAGCAGTTCTTC.

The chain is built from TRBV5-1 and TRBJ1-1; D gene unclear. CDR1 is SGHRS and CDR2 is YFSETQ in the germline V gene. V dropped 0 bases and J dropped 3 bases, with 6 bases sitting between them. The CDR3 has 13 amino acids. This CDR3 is CASSLERYTEAFF. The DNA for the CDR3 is TGCGCCAGCAGCTTGGAGCGGTACACTGAAGCTTTCTTT.

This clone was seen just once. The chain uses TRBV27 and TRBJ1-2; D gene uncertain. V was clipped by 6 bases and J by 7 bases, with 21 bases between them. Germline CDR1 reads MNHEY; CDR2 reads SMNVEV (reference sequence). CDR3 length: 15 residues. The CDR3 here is CASRALDGLFGGYTF. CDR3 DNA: TGTGCCAGCAGGGCTCTCGATGGACTGTTCGGTGGCTACACCTTC.

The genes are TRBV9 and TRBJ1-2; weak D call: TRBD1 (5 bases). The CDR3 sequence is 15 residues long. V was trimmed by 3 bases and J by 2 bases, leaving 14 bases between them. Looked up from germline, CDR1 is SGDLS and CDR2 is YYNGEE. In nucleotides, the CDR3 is TGTGCCAGCAGCGCTCGGGGGGGAGCCAACTATGGCTACACCTTC. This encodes CASSARGGANYGYTF.

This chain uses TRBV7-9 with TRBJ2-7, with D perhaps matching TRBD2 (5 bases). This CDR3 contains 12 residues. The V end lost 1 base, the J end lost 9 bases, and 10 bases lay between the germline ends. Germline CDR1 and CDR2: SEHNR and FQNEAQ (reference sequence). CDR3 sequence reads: CASSLGGGRQYF. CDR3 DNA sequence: TGTGCCAGCAGCTTAGGAGGAGGTAGGCAGTACTTC.

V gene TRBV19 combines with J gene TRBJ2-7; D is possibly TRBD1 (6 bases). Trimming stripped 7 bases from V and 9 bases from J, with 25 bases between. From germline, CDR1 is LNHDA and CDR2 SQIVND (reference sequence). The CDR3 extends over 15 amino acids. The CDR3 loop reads CASTPQGGSTTGQYF. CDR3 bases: TGTGCCAGTACCCCACAAGGGGGATCAACTACGGGGCAGTACTTC.

CDR3 sequence reads: CASSLWDRDNTEAFF. The CDR3 bases are TGTGCCAGCAGCTTGTGGGACAGGGACAACACTGAAGCTTTCTTT. V is TRBV7-2 and J is TRBJ1-1; 9 bases line up with TRBD1. The CDR3 has 15 amino acids. Germline V gene lookup returns CDR1 SGHTA and CDR2 FQGNSA. Losses at the gene ends were 3 bases for V and 2 bases for J; bases not matched to a gene: 4.

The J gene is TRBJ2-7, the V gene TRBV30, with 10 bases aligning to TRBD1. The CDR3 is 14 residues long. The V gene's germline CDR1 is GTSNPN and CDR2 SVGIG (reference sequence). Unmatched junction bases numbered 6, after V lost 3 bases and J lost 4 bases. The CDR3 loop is CAWRKTGGVYEQYF. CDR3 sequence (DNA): TGTGCCTGGAGAAAGACAGGGGGCGTATACGAGCAGTACTTC.